This TCR beta chain was profiled in a study of Graves' ophthalmopathy and Graves' hyperthyroidism. Findings and limits, study-wide: Discriminating ophthalmopathy from stable hyperthyroidism, a 13-signature model attained a sensitivity of 87.88% and a specificity of around 83%.

Using RNA transcripts, the TCR beta CDR3 regions were amplified. First-round RT-PCR relied on HTBI primers, and a second-round multiplex PCR came next. TCRdb analysed the multiplex PCR reads with MiXCR anew, one entry per CDR3 protein. The data show almost 400,000 distinct CDR3 sequences, around 18% seen once. This clonotype was observed many times. The antigen remains undetermined. Fresh peripheral blood, about 9.3 ml, was the PBMC source. The CDR3 sequence is 14 residues long. Germline V gene lookup returns CDR1 SNHLY and CDR2 FYNNEI. Trimming took 7 bases from V and 0 from J, leaving 7 bases between them.

The TCR sequence derives from a young woman with Graves' ophthalmopathy. Sequencing used peripheral blood. The chain recombines TRBV2 with TRBJ1-6; no reliable D call. The CDR3 DNA follows: TGTGCCAGCACTCTCAGCTCCTATAATTCACCCCTCCACTTT. Translation gives CASTLSSYNSPLHF. Full variable domain (outside the CDR3, taken from reference TRBV2 and TRBJ1-6): EPEVTQTPSHQVTQMGQEVILRCVPISNHLYFYWYRQILGQKVEFLVSFYNNEISEKSEIFDDQFSVERPDGSNFTLKIRSTKLEDSAMYFCASTLSSYNSPLHFGNGTRLTVT.